This T cell receptor (beta chain) was profiled in a study of blood T cell repertoires in COVID-19. Overall study: Sites in the United States, Italy and Spain provided acute and convalescent COVID-19 samples.

Per the study methods: Researchers report that nucleated cell counts were estimated from reference gene primer amplification. Some clones are missing from TCRdb's copy, which holds only in-frame ones; the method was immunoSEQ multiplex PCR. The D gene and trimming were derived from the DNA, and the V and J assignments and clone size from that table. The sample carries approximately 240,000 clones, 65% to 85% recorded once. Sequenced input: peripheral blood. This TCR was sampled from a human donor in a cohort sampled during active COVID-19.

The CDR3: CASSPGGTEAFF. The DNA for the CDR3 is TGTGCCAGCTCTCCAGGGGGCACTGAAGCTTTCTTT. The genes are TRBV6-4 and TRBJ1-1, with 7 bases identical to TRBD1. CDR3 length: 12 residues. The germline CDR1 and CDR2 sequences are MRHNA and SNTAGT. Trimming at V came to 8 bases and at J to 4 bases, leaving 4 bases not matched to a gene.